This passage covers 15 T cell receptor beta chains from one sample sequenced in a study of shared clonotypes between healthy human individuals. The repertoire was sequenced with immunoSEQ multiplex PCR; TCRdb's copy has only in-frame clones and lacks some. The sample contains more than 2,000,000 clones, more than 80% of which appear only once. Specimen: naive CD4+ T cells from PBMCs. Sample subset: CD45RA+ positively selected. All receptors come from a man between 18 and 35 years old in good health. Some clones in this sample may be carry-over from other donors' samples.

J is TRBJ2-2 and V is TRBV7-9; 8 nucleotides match TRBD2. The V gene end was trimmed by 10 bases and the J gene end by 2 bases; junction bases not matched to a gene: 15. Germline V gives CDR1 SEHNR, CDR2 FQNEAQ (reference sequence). This CDR3 region has 17 residues. CDR3 nucleotides: TGTGCCATCCCCCCCGGGGTAGTAGCGGGAAACACCGGGGAGCTGTTTTTT. This translates into CAIPPGVVAGNTGELFF.

This clone came up once. The chain couples TRBV28 to TRBJ2-5, with 11 bases lining up with TRBD2. In germline, CDR1 is MDHEN, CDR2 SYDVKM. With V trimmed by 3 bases and J by 2 bases, 5 bases remained unmatched. This CDR3 is built from 16 residues. The DNA of the CDR3 is TGTGCCAGCAGTTTTGGACTAGCGGGCCTACAAGAGACCCAGTACTTC. This encodes CASSFGLAGLQETQYF.

The chain combines TRBV7-3 with TRBJ2-1, with D unclear. The CDR3 spans 16 residues. V was trimmed by 1 base and J by 0 bases, leaving 10 bases between them. CDR1 SGHTA and CDR2 FQGTGA come from the germline V gene. The DNA for the CDR3 is TGTGCCAGCAGCTTAAATCCCGCGAGCTCCTACAATGAGCAGTTCTTC. It codes for CASSLNPASSYNEQFF.

Comments on this clone: This CDR3 is also generated by other DNA sequences in the sample. The chain carries TRBV7-3 and TRBJ2-1; D is perhaps TRBD1 or TRBD2 (5 bases each). Looked up from germline, CDR1 is SGHTA and CDR2 is FQGTGA. Deletions cut 2 bases from V and 10 bases from J, with 6 bases between. The CDR3 runs 11 residues. The CDR3 DNA reads as TGTGCCAGCAGCTTAGGGGGAGAGCAGTTCTTC. Its protein product is CASSLGGEQFF.

V is TRBV29-1 and J is TRBJ2-3; no reliable D call. Germline CDR1 SQVTM, CDR2 ANQGSEA. The CDR3 is made up of 15 amino acids. V was trimmed by 6 bases and J by 0 bases, leaving 16 bases between them. The CDR3 sequence is CSVAPWLSSTDTQYF. In DNA, the CDR3 is TGCAGCGTGGCCCCGTGGCTTTCTAGCACAGATACGCAGTATTTT.

The genes are TRBV5-1 and TRBJ1-1, with 9 nucleotides matching TRBD1. CDR3 size: 14 residues. Germline-derived CDR1 and CDR2 are SGHRS and YFSETQ. V lost 3 bases and J lost 3; bases outside the gene matches: 3. The CDR3 spells CASSWDRVYTEAFF. The CDR3 DNA sequence: TGCGCCAGCAGCTGGGACAGGGTTTACACTGAAGCTTTCTTT.

V gene TRBV19 combines with J gene TRBJ2-7, with 8 bases lining up with TRBD2. CDR1 LNHDA and CDR2 SQIVND come from the germline V gene (reference sequence). This CDR3 region has 14 residues. With 4 bases clipped from V and 6 bases from J, the junction kept 8 bases outside the gene matches. CDR3: CASSTSGTSGEQYF. In nucleotides, the CDR3 is TGTGCCAGTAGTACATCCGGGACTAGTGGCGAGCAGTACTTC.

The chain combines TRBV11-2 with TRBJ2-1; TRBD2 agrees at 9 bases. The CDR3 is made up of 17 amino acids. V gave up 4 bases and J gave up 1 base; unmatched junction bases: 8. Germline V lookup: CDR1 SGHAT, CDR2 FQNNGV. This CDR3 reads CASSWLAGARSYNEQFF. DNA for the CDR3: TGTGCCAGCAGCTGGTTAGCGGGAGCAAGGTCCTACAATGAGCAGTTCTTC.

The chain employs TRBV27 and TRBJ2-5, with a tentative D call TRBD1 (6 bases). V was clipped by 8 bases and J by 2 bases, with 21 bases between them. This CDR3 has 16 amino acids. The germline gives CDR1 MNHEY, CDR2 SMNVEV (reference sequence). CDR3 DNA sequence: TGTGCCAGCGGCGATAGCGCCAGGGGACGACAAGAGACCCAGTACTTC. Amino acid sequence: CASGDSARGRQETQYF.

J is TRBJ2-7 and V is TRBV19, with a possible D match to TRBD2 (6 bases). CDR1 is LNHDA and CDR2 is SQIVND in the germline V gene (reference sequence). V lost 3 bases to trimming and J lost 7 bases, with 16 bases between them. There are 14 residues in the CDR3. The CDR3 reads CASSISGTPREQYF. The CDR3 nucleotides are TGTGCCAGTAGTATCTCCGGGACTCCCAGGGAGCAGTACTTC.

CDR3 amino acids: CASSLVGVTYEQYF. The CDR3 coding sequence is TGCGCCAGCAGCTTGGTGGGGGTCACCTACGAGCAGTACTTC. This chain joins TRBV5-1 and TRBJ2-7; TRBD1 or TRBD2 may be the D gene (5 bases each). CDR3 length: 14 amino acids. From germline, CDR1 is SGHRS and CDR2 YFSETQ. Trimming took off 0 bases at V and 2 bases at J, with 9 bases between the two ends.

To note about this clone: Other DNA sequences in the same sample also yield this CDR3. The chain links TRBV7-2 to TRBJ1-5, with 7 bases lining up with TRBD1. The CDR3 contains 15 residues. CDR1 is SGHTA, CDR2 FQGNSA, per germline. The ends lost 5 bases at V and 1 base at J; junction bases unmatched: 5. CDR3 loop: CASSPEGASNQPQHF. The CDR3 DNA follows: TGTGCCAGCAGCCCGGAGGGGGCGAGCAATCAGCCCCAGCATTTT.

The chain recombines TRBV7-9 with TRBJ2-7, with 12 bases lining up with TRBD2. The CDR3 consists of 13 residues. V shed 5 bases, J shed 5 bases, and the junction held 1 base outside the gene matches. CDR1 and CDR2 (germline): SEHNR, FQNEAQ (reference sequence). CDR3 nucleotide sequence: TGTGCCAGCAGCCGACTAGCGGGAGACGAGCAGTACTTC. This gives the protein CASSRLAGDEQYF.

This chain connects TRBV7-9 to TRBJ2-7, with TRBD2 identical over 11 bases. Germline CDR1 and CDR2: SEHNR and FQNEAQ (reference sequence). The CDR3 spans 17 residues. V trimming: 8 bases; J trimming: 7 bases; junction bases outside the gene matches: 19. DNA for the CDR3: TGTGCCAGCCAGGGGTGGAAAATAGCGGGAGGGCCGAGGGAGCAGTACTTC. The encoded protein is CASQGWKIAGGPREQYF.

V and J are TRBV10-3 and TRBJ2-2; TRBD2 matches at 9 bases. V was clipped by 2 bases and J by 6 bases; unmatched bases: 7. Germline loops: CDR1 ENHRY, CDR2 SYGVKD. The CDR3 consists of 16 residues. The DNA for the CDR3 is TGTGCCATCAGTGAGGAGCTAGCGGGATCCCCCGGGGAGCTGTTTTTT. It encodes CAISEELAGSPGELFF.